The sequence of this T cell receptor (beta chain) was determined in a study of cytomegalovirus exposure and HLA in healthy donors. For the study at large: The approximately 120 validation repertoires and the approximately 640 first-cohort repertoires shared a platform, a later analysis reported.

Donors were drawn from the 120-subject validation cohort, separate from the roughly 700-subject first cohort. Whole-study findings and limits: Most TCR sequences were seen very rarely across donors, but some public TCRs occurred in many. Among TCR beta chains, those listed as cytomegalovirus-associated numbered around 180.

The germline V gene has CDR1 SGHTA and CDR2 FQGTGA. CDR3 length: 18 residues. V shed 0 bases, J shed 4 bases, and the junction held 8 bases outside the gene matches. For this clone: No antigen is known for it.

Libraries were prepared by immunoSEQ multiplex PCR; TCRdb keeps only in-frame clonotypes and omits some of them. The table shows about 130,000 clones, with about 80% occurring only once. This rearrangement joins TRBV7-3 to TRBJ2-1; 11 bases fit TRBD2. The sequencing sample was made of PBMCs. The receptor comes from a man aged 25 to 45 in good health and CMV-seropositive. CDR3 sequence: CASSLTPGLAARYNEQFF. CDR3 coding DNA: TGTGCCAGCAGCTTAACGCCGGGACTAGCGGCCCGGTACAATGAGCAGTTCTTC.